The present T cell receptor beta chain was sequenced within a study of T cells in Graves' hyperthyroidism and ophthalmopathy. Findings of the study overall: Blood samples included most of the expanded thyroid clonotypes exceeding 0.001.

Amplification of TCR beta CDR3 regions was performed using RNA transcripts as template. During a first-round RT-PCR of the TCR CDR3, the HTBI primer set was used. TCRdb used MiXCR to reprocess the multiplex PCR reads, holding one entry per CDR3 protein. The data hold some 510,000 distinct CDR3 sequences, with about 20% observed a single time. This clonotype was detected many times. Its antigen is as yet unknown. The study left out patients who had uncontrolled infection, other autoimmune disease, pregnancy or lactation. Based on clinical symptoms, serum thyroxine and TRAb, thyroid ultrasound and orbital computed tomography, diagnoses were reached. The PBMCs were taken from more than 8 ml of fresh peripheral blood. The CDR3 totals 13 residues. Germline CDR1 and CDR2: DFQATT and SNEGSKA (reference sequence). With 5 bases removed from V and 6 bases from J, the gap between germline ends came to 16 bases.

The gene calls are TRBV20-1 and TRBJ1-1; no clear D. This receptor was taken from a man between 18 and 35 years old with Graves' hyperthyroidism. The sequenced sample was blood. CDR3 residues: CSAAIRRWAEAFF. For the CDR3, the DNA is TGCAGTGCTGCGATTCGGAGGTGGGCTGAAGCTTTCTTT.